The 21 T cell receptor beta chains reported below all come from one sample, sequenced in a study of blood T cells in healthy people across ages. A second about 6 to 12 cycle PCR used barcoded and J-beta primers. TCRdb reanalysed the 5' RACE reads using MiXCR and keeps one entry per CDR3 protein. The sample shows approximately 1,700,000 distinct CDR3 sequences, about two fifths of them seen only once. Sample: blood. The source of these receptors is a human donor in good health.

This chain links TRBV4-2 with TRBJ2-1; D possibly corresponds to TRBD2 (6 bases). This CDR3 spans 17 amino acids. Per the germline V gene, CDR1 is LGHNA and CDR2 is YNFKEQ. V was trimmed by 0 bases and J by 4 bases, leaving 16 bases between them. The CDR3 reads CASSQDLRVAVYNEQFF. DNA for the CDR3: TGTGCCAGCAGCCAAGATCTGAGGGTAGCGGTATACAATGAGCAGTTCTTC.

The chain employs TRBV6-1 and TRBJ2-4, with D perhaps matching TRBD1 (5 bases). This CDR3 comprises 15 residues. Between the trimmed V and J ends, which lost 1 base and 11 bases, there was a span of 18 bases. The germline V gene encodes CDR1 MNHNS and CDR2 SASEGT. DNA of the CDR3: TGTGCCAGCAGTGAAGTCAGGGTAGTATGGTCGGTTCAGTACTTC. Residues: CASSEVRVVWSVQYF.

The rearrangement links TRBV5-6 to TRBJ2-1, with a weak D call TRBD2 (6 bases). Germline CDR1 reads SGHDT; CDR2 reads YYEEEE. CDR3 size: 14 residues. Between the trimmed V and J ends, which lost 3 bases and 7 bases, there was a span of 14 bases. The chain's CDR3 is CASSSWDLPNEQFF. In nucleotides, the CDR3 is TGTGCCAGCAGCTCATGGGACTTGCCGAATGAGCAGTTCTTC.

This chain uses TRBV29-1 with TRBJ2-5; the D is unclear. Germline CDR1 and CDR2: SQVTM and ANQGSEA. The CDR3 has 13 amino acids. Trimming cost V 3 bases and J 3 bases, with 11 bases left between them. CDR3 amino acids: CSVELGWEETQYF. Here the CDR3 DNA reads TGCAGCGTTGAGCTGGGATGGGAAGAGACCCAGTACTTC.

The chain is built from TRBV6-5 and TRBJ1-1; D might be TRBD1 (5 bases). The CDR3 covers 15 residues. The V end was cut by 5 bases, the J end by 0 bases, with 13 bases between. Germline V CDR1 and CDR2: MNHEY, SVGAGI. The CDR3 here is CASSAIDRLNTEAFF. For the CDR3, the DNA is TGTGCCAGCAGTGCCATAGACAGACTGAACACTGAAGCTTTCTTT.

This clonotype has more than one count but fewer than ten. The rearrangement uses TRBV6-6 and TRBJ2-1; D uncertain. This CDR3 is 17 amino acids long. The V and J ends lost 2 bases and 3 bases respectively, with 17 bases between them. Germline V gene lookup returns CDR1 MNHNY and CDR2 SVGAGI (reference sequence). The CDR3 bases are TGTGCCAGCAGTTACCCAAAAGACGGAAGCTACTACAATGAGCAGTTCTTC. Its protein is CASSYPKDGSYYNEQFF.

This clonotype was seen more than once but under ten times. V is TRBV7-2 and J is TRBJ2-1, with 8 bases lining up with TRBD2. Looked up from germline, CDR1 is SGHTA and CDR2 is FQGNSA. The CDR3 consists of 17 residues. The ends lost 2 bases at V and 1 base at J; junction bases unmatched: 7. The CDR3 loop reads CASSLHRTSLSYNEQFF. The CDR3, as DNA: TGTGCCAGCAGCTTACATAGGACTAGCTTATCCTACAATGAGCAGTTCTTC. Complete variable domain (other parts from reference TRBV7-2 and TRBJ2-1): GAGVSQSPSNKVTEKGKDVELRCDPISGHTALYWYRQSLGQGLEFLIYFQGNSAPDKSGLPSDRFSAERTGGSVSTLTIQRTQQEDSAVYLCASSLHRTSLSYNEQFFGPGTRLTVL.

In its sample, this clonotype was seen a few times. V and J are TRBV5-1 and TRBJ1-2; D may be TRBD1 (5 bases). The germline V gene has CDR1 SGHRS and CDR2 YFSETQ. The V end was cut by 0 bases, the J end by 6 bases, with 15 bases between. The CDR3 length is 15 residues. CDR3 loop: CASSLVGEPFDGYTF. The CDR3 bases are TGCGCCAGCAGCTTGGTGGGGGAACCCTTTGATGGCTACACCTTC.

The rearrangement uses TRBV7-2 and TRBJ2-4; D is unclear. V lost 5 bases and J 13 bases, leaving 27 bases between the germline ends. The CDR3 covers 16 residues. Germline-derived CDR1 and CDR2 are SGHTA and FQGNSA. The CDR3 loop reads CASSLNHAISHNEQYF. For the CDR3, the DNA is TGTGCCAGCAGCCTGAATCATGCTATTTCGCACAATGAGCAGTACTTC. The full variable domain, in which reference TRBV7-2 and TRBJ2-4 provide the parts outside the CDR3, is GAGVSQSPSNKVTEKGKDVELRCDPISGHTALYWYRQSLGQGLEFLIYFQGNSAPDKSGLPSDRFSAERTGGSVSTLTIQRTQQEDSAVYLCASSLNHAISHNEQYFGAGTRLSVL.

J is TRBJ2-4 and V is TRBV24-1, with D perhaps matching TRBD1 (5 bases). Trimming shortened V by 4 bases and J by 6 bases, and 9 bases separated the two germline ends. The germline gives CDR1 KGHDR, CDR2 SFDVKD. This CDR3 region has 13 residues. CDR3 sequence: CATSELDTNIQYF. As DNA, the CDR3 is TGTGCCACCAGTGAGCTGGACACAAACATTCAGTACTTC.

The V and J genes are TRBV20-1 and TRBJ2-7; TRBD2 agrees at 7 bases. V trimming: 3 bases; J trimming: 3 bases; junction bases outside the gene matches: 14. This CDR3 comprises 16 residues. Germline loops: CDR1 DFQATT, CDR2 SNEGSKA (reference sequence). CDR3 in amino acids: CSASGPEGTTIYEQYF. The CDR3 nucleotides read TGCAGTGCTAGTGGCCCCGAGGGGACTACTATCTACGAGCAGTACTTC.

The chain combines TRBV28 with TRBJ2-5; 7 bases line up with TRBD1. The closer fit of TRBJ2-7 to the DNA end suggests the J call may be wrong. CDR3 length equals 12 residues. The germline CDR1 and CDR2 sequences are MDHEN and SYDVKM. CDR3: CASSTGVHEQYF. CDR3 DNA: TGTGCCAGCTCAACAGGGGTCCACGAGCAGTACTTC.

The rearrangement uses TRBV4-1 and TRBJ2-3; D may be TRBD1 (6 bases). V was trimmed by 1 base and J by 3 bases, leaving 14 bases between them. Germline V gene lookup returns CDR1 MGHRA and CDR2 YSYEKL. CDR3 size: 16 residues. The CDR3 DNA reads TGCGCCAGCAGCCAAGTGGGGTCGCAGGGGACAGATACGCAGTATTTT. Its protein is CASSQVGSQGTDTQYF.

In this sample, this clonotype turned up a few times. This sequence joins TRBV20-1 and TRBJ2-3; a weak D match, TRBD2 (5 bases). From germline, CDR1 is DFQATT and CDR2 SNEGSKA (reference sequence). This CDR3 has 12 residues. With 2 bases removed from V and 4 bases from J, the gap between germline ends came to 7 bases. The CDR3 DNA follows: TGCAGTGCTAGATACGGGGCAGATACGCAGTATTTT. It codes for CSARYGADTQYF.

This clonotype was seen only a few times. A single base separates this from a much larger clone, so it may be a read error. This chain connects TRBV5-1 to TRBJ2-1, with D perhaps assigned TRBD1 or TRBD2 (6 bases each). This CDR3 spans 14 amino acids. CDR1 SGHRS and CDR2 YFSETQ come from the germline V gene. The V end was cut by 3 bases, the J end by 2 bases, with 9 bases between. Here the CDR3 reads CASSWGDTYNEQFF. CDR3 DNA sequence: TGCGCCAGCAGCTGGGGGGACACCTACAATGAGCAGTTCTTC.

This clonotype has a handful of counts. The chain combines TRBV7-2 with TRBJ1-2; 8 nucleotides match TRBD1. This CDR3 region has 17 residues. V dropped 4 bases and J dropped 7; count of bases not matched to a gene: 17. Per germline, CDR1 SGHTA and CDR2 FQGNSA. This CDR3 is CASSSPGQGRGVGGYTF. CDR3 in DNA: TGTGCCAGCAGCTCTCCCGGACAGGGTCGGGGGGTGGGTGGCTACACCTTC.

The chain's CDR3 is CAISADPNYGYTF. CDR3 bases: TGTGCCATCAGTGCCGACCCTAACTATGGCTACACCTTC. The rearrangement links TRBV10-3 to TRBJ1-2; D not resolved. CDR1 and CDR2 (germline): ENHRY, SYGVKD. The V and J ends lost 4 bases and 0 bases respectively, with 6 bases between them. The CDR3 extends over 13 amino acids.

V is TRBV20-1 and J is TRBJ1-1, with D tentatively TRBD1 (6 bases). The CDR3 is 14 amino acids. Germline V CDR1 and CDR2: DFQATT, SNEGSKA (reference sequence). Trimming left V 6 bases short and J 6 bases short, with 20 bases between. The CDR3 sequence is CSASGRGSSPEAFF. CDR3 bases: TGCAGTGCCTCGGGTAGGGGGTCTAGCCCTGAAGCTTTCTTT.

This clonotype was seen only a few times. The chain joins TRBV7-2 to TRBJ2-3; TRBD1 aligns across 9 bases. Trimming at V came to 4 bases and at J to 6 bases, leaving 11 bases not matched to a gene. CDR1 is SGHTA, CDR2 FQGNSA, per germline. This CDR3 region has 16 residues. In DNA form, the CDR3 reads TGTGCCAGCAGCTCCGGGACAGGGTTTTTTCGGGATACGCAGTATTTT. Encoded protein: CASSSGTGFFRDTQYF.

The gene calls are TRBV10-3 and TRBJ1-1; D not certain. This CDR3 comprises 13 residues. Trimming pared 6 bases from V and 0 bases from J, leaving 8 bases between. The germline gives CDR1 ENHRY, CDR2 SYGVKD. DNA for the CDR3: TGTGCCATCAGGGTCAGCATGAACACTGAAGCTTTCTTT. Translation gives CAIRVSMNTEAFF.

This clonotype was detected only a few times. This chain joins TRBV4-2 and TRBJ2-1; D is perhaps TRBD2 (6 bases). V was shortened by 5 bases and J by 7 bases, with 12 bases between the two germline ends. Germline V gene data show CDR1 as LGHNA and CDR2 as YNFKEQ. CDR3 length: 13 residues. Here the CDR3 DNA reads TGTGCCAGCAGCGTCGGGGGACTGAATGAGCAGTTCTTC. This translates into CASSVGGLNEQFF.